The 24 T cell receptor beta chains listed next were all sequenced from one sample in a study of T-cell reconstitution after alpha-beta-depleted transplantation in children. Unique molecular identifiers were incorporated when the TCRbeta library was constructed. TCRdb re-called the PCR reads through MiXCR, storing one row per CDR3 protein. In the table there are 610,000 or so distinct CDR3 sequences, 25% to 30% of which are singletons. Sequences were derived from PBMCs, sampled before TCRalphabeta/CD19-depleted stem cell transplant. The receptors originated from a boy under two years old with Wiskott-Aldrich syndrome, due to receive a stem cell transplant.

This clonotype was detected only a few times. The CDR3 nucleotides read TGCGCCAGCAGCCTGAACCGACTGCACGACGATACGCAGTATTTT. It codes for CASSLNRLHDDTQYF. The chain is built from TRBV5-1 and TRBJ2-3; D is undetermined. The germline V gene encodes CDR1 SGHRS and CDR2 YFSETQ. CDR3 length equals 15 residues. V was shortened by 4 bases and J by 6 bases, with 18 bases between the two germline ends.

A few counts support this clonotype. The chain employs TRBV5-5 and TRBJ2-3; TRBD1 might be the D (5 bases). The CDR3 runs to 16 residues. Trimming pared 0 bases from V and 0 bases from J, leaving 11 bases between. Per the germline V gene, CDR1 is SGHKS and CDR2 is YYEKEE (reference sequence). The CDR3 bases are TGTGCCAGCAGCTTGGTGGGGCGGACAAGCACAGATACGCAGTATTTT. It codes for CASSLVGRTSTDTQYF. Using reference TRBV5-5 and TRBJ2-3 for the parts outside the CDR3, the full variable domain is DAGVTQSPTHLIKTRGQQVTLRCSPISGHKSVSWYQQVLGQGPQFIFQYYEKEERGRGNFPDRFSARQFPNYSSELNVNALLLGDSALYLCASSLVGRTSTDTQYFGPGTRLTVL.

The gene calls are TRBV20-1 and TRBJ2-2, with 7 bases fitting TRBD1. The germline gives CDR1 DFQATT, CDR2 SNEGSKA (reference sequence). The length of the CDR3 is 14 residues. V shed 3 bases, J shed 7 bases, and the junction held 8 bases outside the gene matches. The CDR3 spells CSASGRGSSGELFF. The CDR3 coding sequence is TGCAGTGCTAGTGGCAGGGGGTCGAGCGGGGAGCTGTTTTTT.

The rearrangement links TRBV20-1 to TRBJ2-1; 8 bases map to TRBD1. The CDR3 has 11 residues. With 6 bases clipped from V and 9 bases from J, the junction kept 4 bases outside the gene matches. Per germline, CDR1 DFQATT and CDR2 SNEGSKA (reference sequence). In DNA form, the CDR3 reads TGCAGTGCAATCGACAGGGGTGAGCAGTTCTTC. It encodes CSAIDRGEQFF.

CDR3 DNA sequence: TGCGCCAGCAGCTTGAGGAGCGCTAACAATGAGCAGTTCTTC. Its protein product is CASSLRSANNEQFF. The genes are TRBV5-1 and TRBJ2-1, with D unclear. Germline V gives CDR1 SGHRS, CDR2 YFSETQ. Trimming left V 1 base short and J 5 bases short, with 10 bases between. CDR3 length: 14 residues.

The chain uses TRBV7-3 and TRBJ2-1; 7 bases are shared with TRBD2. The CDR3 totals 15 residues. The V and J ends lost 2 bases and 6 bases, in that order; junction bases with no gene match: 7. Germline V gives CDR1 SGHTA, CDR2 FQGTGA. The CDR3 nucleotides read TGTGCCAGCAGCTTACGCGGGAGCCTCCTCAATGAGCAGTTCTTC. Translation gives CASSLRGSLLNEQFF.

J is TRBJ2-1 and V is TRBV7-2; 12 bases fit TRBD1. With 3 bases clipped from V and 7 bases from J, the junction kept 13 bases outside the gene matches. The CDR3 sequence is 18 residues long. Germline assignment: CDR1 SGHTA and CDR2 FQGNSA. CDR3 region: CASSFSGTGGGYVNEQFF. The CDR3 DNA is TGTGCCAGCAGCTTCAGCGGGACAGGGGGCGGCTACGTTAATGAGCAGTTCTTC.

This clonotype turned up a few times. The V call is TRBV5-1, the J call TRBJ2-1; no firm D call. CDR3 length equals 16 residues. Germline V CDR1 and CDR2: SGHRS, YFSETQ. V was shortened by 0 bases and J by 2 bases, with 12 bases between the two germline ends. The CDR3 sequence: CASSLVPSRTYNEQFF. DNA of the CDR3: TGCGCCAGCAGCTTGGTACCCAGCAGAACCTACAATGAGCAGTTCTTC. Full variable domain (remainder filled in from reference TRBV5-1 and TRBJ2-1): KAGVTQTPRYLIKTRGQQVTLSCSPISGHRSVSWYQQTPGQGLQFLFEYFSETQRNKGNFPGRFSGRQFSNSRSEMNVSTLELGDSALYLCASSLVPSRTYNEQFFGPGTRLTVL.

This clonotype appeared a few times. The chain is built from TRBV20-1 and TRBJ1-1; 8 positions agree with TRBD1. CDR1 is DFQATT, CDR2 SNEGSKA, per germline (reference sequence). The CDR3 is made up of 18 amino acids. V lost 0 bases, J lost 3 bases, and 15 bases stayed unmatched. This CDR3 reads CSARDRHIPDRVDTEAFF. The CDR3 DNA follows: TGCAGTGCTAGAGATCGCCACATACCGGACAGGGTGGACACTGAAGCTTTCTTT.

The sample holds a few counts of this clonotype. The chain couples TRBV29-1 to TRBJ2-5; D remains unclear. The CDR3 loop spans 9 amino acids. Germline V gene lookup returns CDR1 SQVTM and CDR2 ANQGSEA. Trimming stripped 6 bases from V and 7 bases from J, with 6 bases between. The CDR3 DNA sequence: TGCAGCGTCCCGGGGACCCAGTACTTC. This translates into CSVPGTQYF.

This clonotype was observed a few times. The CDR3 nucleotides read TGTGCCTGGAGTGTATTCGGGAGCGAGTGGGATACGCAGTATTTT. This encodes CAWSVFGSEWDTQYF. The chain combines TRBV30 with TRBJ2-3, with a possible D match to TRBD2 (6 bases). Germline lookup yields CDR1 GTSNPN and CDR2 SVGIG (reference sequence). The CDR3 consists of 15 residues. Trimming removed 0 bases at V and 6 bases at J, with 16 bases between.

This chain uses TRBV7-2 with TRBJ2-1; 11 bases are a match to TRBD2. Germline CDR1 SGHTA, CDR2 FQGNSA. V trimming: 5 bases; J trimming: 10 bases; junction bases outside the gene matches: 13. The CDR3 spans 16 residues. The CDR3 spells CASSLPGTSGSREQFF. CDR3 coding DNA: TGTGCCAGCAGCCTCCCCGGGACTAGCGGATCGCGGGAGCAGTTCTTC.

This clonotype was found a few times. The CDR3, as DNA: TGCGCCAGCAGTGCCACACCCTACGAGCAGTACTTC. Residues: CASSATPYEQYF. The chain has TRBV10-2 and TRBJ2-7; D is unclear. Germline CDR1 reads WSHSY; CDR2 reads SAAADI. Deletions cut 4 bases from V and 2 bases from J, with 6 bases between. The CDR3 length is 12 residues.

The chain has TRBV11-2 and TRBJ1-1; D possibly corresponds to TRBD1 (6 bases). This CDR3 is 15 amino acids long. CDR1 is SGHAT, CDR2 FQNNGV, per germline. V was pared by 5 bases and J by 1 base, with 14 bases between. CDR3 amino acids: CASSPSGERNTEAFF. In DNA, the CDR3 is TGTGCCAGCAGCCCCTCAGGGGAACGGAACACTGAAGCTTTCTTT.

The gene calls are TRBV20-1 and TRBJ1-5, with no clear D. This CDR3 is 12 amino acids long. V gave up 7 bases and J gave up 6 bases, with 13 bases separating them. The germline gives CDR1 DFQATT, CDR2 SNEGSKA (reference sequence). CDR3 sequence reads: CSVSGVGQPQHF. CDR3 nucleotide sequence: TGCAGTGTGAGTGGTGTGGGTCAGCCCCAGCATTTT.

This clonotype was found a few times. This rearrangement joins TRBV29-1 to TRBJ2-7; no reliable D call. V lost 4 bases and J 6 bases, leaving 13 bases between the germline ends. Germline assignment: CDR1 SQVTM and CDR2 ANQGSEA. The CDR3 has 12 amino acids. CDR3 coding DNA: TGCAGCGTTGCGGCCAGTGCTCGCGAGCAGTACTTC. Residues: CSVAASAREQYF.

The V gene is TRBV6-1, the J gene TRBJ2-1; possible D gene TRBD2, 6 bases. The length of the CDR3 is 16 residues. Germline V gives CDR1 MNHNS, CDR2 SASEGT. The V end was cut by 2 bases, the J end by 3 bases, with 14 bases between. CDR3 in amino acids: CASSERGSGLYNEQFF. In DNA, the CDR3 is TGTGCCAGCAGTGAAAGAGGCAGCGGGCTCTACAATGAGCAGTTCTTC.

This clonotype showed up just a few times. The chain carries TRBV20-1 and TRBJ2-5; D is ambiguous. There are 15 residues in the CDR3. V lost 3 bases and J lost 2, with 16 bases in between. In germline, CDR1 is DFQATT, CDR2 SNEGSKA (reference sequence). The CDR3 DNA follows: TGCAGTGCTAGTAAAATTCGGACGTCGCAAGAGACCCAGTACTTC. It translates to CSASKIRTSQETQYF.

The table lists this clonotype with a few counts. This chain links TRBV20-1 with TRBJ2-3, with TRBD2 matching 9 bases. V gave up 6 bases and J gave up 6 bases; unmatched junction bases: 13. This CDR3 has 15 residues. The V gene's germline CDR1 is DFQATT and CDR2 SNEGSKA (reference sequence). This CDR3 reads CSASGREGPRDTQYF. The CDR3 DNA sequence: TGCAGTGCCTCAGGGCGGGAGGGCCCTCGGGATACGCAGTATTTT.

The chain is built from TRBV5-1 and TRBJ2-7; 7 bases fit TRBD2. Trimming took 0 bases from V and 3 from J; bases not matched to a gene: 9. The CDR3 sequence is 16 residues long. Germline V lookup: CDR1 SGHRS, CDR2 YFSETQ. CDR3 protein: CASSLVAGLDLYEQYF. The DNA for the CDR3 is TGCGCCAGCAGCTTGGTCGCCGGACTAGACCTCTACGAGCAGTACTTC.

This rearrangement joins TRBV20-1 to TRBJ2-7, with D perhaps TRBD1 or TRBD2 (6 bases each). CDR3 length: 13 residues. V lost 5 bases and J lost 1, with 12 bases in between. From germline, CDR1 is DFQATT and CDR2 SNEGSKA (reference sequence). The CDR3 region has the DNA TGCAGTGCTCACGGGGGCGATTCCTACGAGCAGTACTTC. Amino acids: CSAHGGDSYEQYF.

CDR3 sequence (DNA): TGCAGTGCTACGCCGGGACAGGGAGTAGTCACCTTC. It specifies CSATPGQGVVTF. The genes are TRBV20-1 and TRBJ1-2; 9 nucleotides align to TRBD1. Trimming removed 4 bases from V and 13 bases from J; junction bases left unmatched: 10. Germline V CDR1 and CDR2: DFQATT, SNEGSKA (reference sequence). The CDR3 has 12 amino acids.

The rearrangement joins TRBV29-1 to TRBJ1-1, with D unresolved. The CDR3 has 12 residues. Trimming took off 4 bases at V and 1 base at J, with 7 bases between the two ends. Germline lookup yields CDR1 SQVTM and CDR2 ANQGSEA. The CDR3: CSVGTRNTEAFF. The CDR3 coding sequence is TGCAGCGTTGGGACGAGGAACACTGAAGCTTTCTTT.

This clonotype was counted a few times. J is TRBJ1-1 and V is TRBV18; no clear D gene. V shed 8 bases and J shed 5 bases, with 15 bases lying between them. Germline CDR1 KGHSH, CDR2 LQKENI. The CDR3 extends over 13 amino acids. CDR3 sequence: CASLGTGRTEAFF. The CDR3 bases are TGTGCCAGCCTCGGTACGGGGAGAACTGAAGCTTTCTTT.